A selection of T cell receptor beta chains follows, all from one sample in a study of PD-L1 blockade in urothelial cancer. The method was immunoSEQ multiplex PCR; TCRdb's version includes in-frame clones alone and lacks a portion of them. The sample gives 55,000 to 85,000 clones, 85% to 90% of which show up once; approximately 3.5% is in the top ten. Source: PBMCs, taken around atezolizumab (anti-PD-L1) treatment. Receptors originate from a man aged 55 to 70 with urothelial cancer. Each CDR3 is given with its conserved first and last residue. D genes are given only for firm matches. Size values are once, few and many counts, or a class for expanded clones, and some rows have none.

abundance	d_gene	j_gene	v_gene	CDR3nt	CDR3aa
once	NA	TRBJ1-1	TRBV13	TGTGCCAGCAGCTTAGATCCTACAGGGAGAATTAGTGAAGCTTTCTTT	CASSLDPTGRISEAFF
NA	TRBD2	TRBJ2-5	TRBV10-1	TGCGCCAGCAGCGGGACTAGCGGGGGAGTATCCCAAGAGACCCAGTACTTC	CASSGTSGGVSQETQYF
NA	TRBD2	TRBJ2-7	TRBV6-1	TGTGCCAGCAGTGACCGGGGACTAGCGGCCGCCTACGAGCAGTACTTC	CASSDRGLAAAYEQYF
NA	NA	TRBJ1-3	TRBV6-5	TGTGCCAGCAGTTACCGACAGAGCTCTGGAAACACCATATATTTT	CASSYRQSSGNTIYF
NA	TRBD1	TRBJ1-5	TRBV28	TGTGCCAGCAGTTCTACGGACAGGGTCAGTGGACAGCCCCAGCATTTT	CASSSTDRVSGQPQHF
NA	TRBD1	TRBJ2-3	TRBV29-1	TGCAGCCAGAGGGGACAGTCCACAGATACGCAGTATTTT	CSQRGQSTDTQYF
NA	NA	TRBJ2-2	TRBV2	TGTGCCAGCAGTGATCAGGGCCCTAAACACACCGGGGAGCTGTTTTTT	CASSDQGPKHTGELFF
NA	NA	TRBJ1-1	TRBV7-6	TGTGCCAGCAGCTTAGGTAGCGGCCTTGGGGCCACTGAAGCTTTCTTT	CASSLGSGLGATEAFF
NA	TRBD1	TRBJ1-6	TRBV2	TGTGCCAGCAACTCAGGGGGCCCAAATTCACCCCTCCACTTT	CASNSGGPNSPLHF
NA	NA	TRBJ1-1	TRBV27	TGTGCCAGCAGTTTATCAGGAGTAGGCACTGAAGCTTTCTTT	CASSLSGVGTEAFF
NA	TRBD1	TRBJ2-5	TRBV25-1	TGTGCCAGCAGGGGGACAGGGGATCAAGAGACCCAGTACTTC	CASRGTGDQETQYF
NA	TRBD1	TRBJ2-3	TRBV12-5	TGTGCTAGTGGAAAGGGGGCCTTAGATACGCAGTATTTT	CASGKGALDTQYF
once	TRBD2	TRBJ2-1	TRBV6-5	TGTGCCGCCGGGACTAGCGACAACAATGAGCAGTTCTTC	CAAGTSDNNEQFF
NA	TRBD2	TRBJ2-7	TRBV25-1	TGTGCCAGCAGGAGCGGGGGGATCTACGAGCAGTACTTC	CASRSGGIYEQYF
NA	NA	TRBJ1-1	TRBV4-3	TGCGCCAGCAGCCAGAGTATCTTGAACACTGAAGCTTTCTTT	CASSQSILNTEAFF
NA	TRBD1	TRBJ1-1	TRBV5-1	TGCGCCAGCAGTGTCAGGGGGCTCCGCGAAGCTTTCTTT	CASSVRGLREAFF
NA	NA	TRBJ2-3	TRBV6-6	TGTGCCAGCAGCACCCTGAGGGGGGGGAAATCAGATACGCAGTATTTT	CASSTLRGGKSDTQYF
NA	NA	TRBJ1-3	TRBV5-4	TGTGCCAGCAGCTTATCAGGGGCTGGAAACACCATATATTTT	CASSLSGAGNTIYF
few	TRBD1	TRBJ2-5	TRBV11-2	TGTGCCAGCAGCTCTCTACAAGGGACAGGCCCGGGGACCCAGTACTTC	CASSSLQGTGPGTQYF
NA	TRBD2	TRBJ2-2	TRBV9	TGTGCCAGCAGCGCCCGACTAGCGGGAGACGGGACCGGGGAGCTGTTTTTT	CASSARLAGDGTGELFF